The entry below gives a single T cell receptor beta chain sequence along with its context. The antigen it recognizes is unknown. No quality values exist for individual bases; no much larger clone is one base distant. V was cut back by 0 bases and J by 0 bases, leaving a gap of 8 bases between them. There are 15 amino acids in the CDR3, from cysteine to phenylalanine inclusive. Only the CDR3 part of the read is kept: 45 bases, read in frame from the first base. The germline V gene provides CDR1 MNHEY and CDR2 SVGEGT. The TCR beta CDR3 regions were amplified from the RNA transcripts. The first round of RT-PCR for the TCR CDR3 was performed with the HTBI primer set and the Qiagen OneStep RT-PCR kit. Libraries were constructed in a second round of multiplex PCR, after which size selection and purification were performed. Paired-end sequencing of the libraries was performed with 100 bp reads on an Illumina HiSeq2000. On the authors' methods: Raw data were processed with SOAPnuke, discarding reads with adapters, uncalled bases, mean Phred below 15, or no exact constant-primer or identifier match. COPE v1.2.5 was used to merge the high-quality paired reads, and each unique nucleotide sequence was defined as a clonotype. MiTCR v1.1 was used to align the clonotypes against IMGT TRBV, TRBD and TRBJ reference segments. The analysis included only V-J combinations with a frequency above 0.0001, which together covered 98% to 99.2% of the repertoires. A TCS score was defined as the ratio between F50 (clonal expansion) and ExV (chaos), using BLOSUM62-based TCRdist between CDR3 peptides within each V-J. Welch's t-statistics and random forest reduced around 520 V-J features to 10 to 15, which were used in a naive Bayes classifier (R e1071). The public reads were reprocessed in TCRdb via fastp at Q25 and MiXCR, keeping in-frame beta chains. Merged by CDR3 protein, the rows form single entries marked with the most common genes and DNA. TCRdb's processing, not the study's, gives the V and J calls here. Within this sample are about 640,000 distinct CDR3 sequences, with about 20% of them counted one time only. The ten top clones hold roughly 30% of the sample.

The source of the sample is a study of T cells in Graves' hyperthyroidism and ophthalmopathy (dated by TCRdb to about 2019). Regarding the research as a whole: Peripheral blood was sampled at the time of initial diagnosis, prior to any treatment. To identify TCR V-J signatures that set the groups apart, the researchers used a discovery cohort of about a hundred patients, made up of roughly 40 with Graves' ophthalmopathy and 57 with stable Graves' hyperthyroidism. Prospective prediction of ophthalmopathy was tested in an independent validation cohort of 18 to 20 hyperthyroidism patients and around 16 patients who later progressed to ophthalmopathy. The roughly 100 discovery patients were randomly divided into training and test sets at a 7:3 ratio. Thyroid tissue and blood T-cell repertoires from about six Graves' hyperthyroidism patients were also compared in the study. After blood sampling, hyperthyroidism patients were treated with methimazole at a starting dose of 30 mg daily, and ophthalmopathy patients were treated with high-dose intravenous methylprednisolone. According to the paper, TCR Vbeta CDR3 sequencing was carried out on 135 peripheral blood samples, which came from around 43 ophthalmopathy, 75 to 80 hyperthyroidism and roughly 17 progressor patients. Study-wide conclusions, independent of this receptor: During validation, the model predicted progression to ophthalmopathy a median of around six months ahead of onset, with more than 60% sensitivity and about 75% specificity. Sample size was not statistically predetermined, and investigators were not blinded to group allocation. Blood samples also contained most of the expanded thyroid clonotypes (frequency above 0.001), which suggests that blood repertoires may reflect thyroid immune responses. A 13 V-J signature model separated ophthalmopathy from stable hyperthyroidism, with 87.88% sensitivity and approximately 81% specificity in cross-validation and 80%/75% in testing.

Moderately to severely active disease, a Clinical Activity Score of at least 3, a NOSPECS grade of at least 4, and a duration under 3 months were present in ophthalmopathy patients. Exclusion was applied to patients with uncontrolled infections, other autoimmune diseases, pregnancy or lactation. Diagnoses relied on clinical symptoms, serum thyroxine and TRAb, thyroid ultrasound and orbital computed tomography. PBMCs were separated from roughly 9.3 ml of fresh peripheral blood using Ficoll-Paque density gradient centrifugation. Total RNA was extracted using Trizol reagent, and RNA quality was assessed on an Agilent 2100 Bioanalyzer.

This chain joins TRBV6-2 or TRBV6-3 to TRBJ1-2, with the D gene uncertain. Sequencing was carried out using blood. The sequence derives from a man in his thirties or forties with Graves' ophthalmopathy. The CDR3 in this case is CASSYSSGTNYGYTF. The nucleotide sequence reads TGTGCCAGCAGTTACTCGTCTGGGACTAACTATGGCTACACCTTC.